These 11 T cell receptor beta chains were all obtained from the same sample, sequenced in a study of glioma-infiltrating T cells. The iRepertoire nested amplicon-rescue multiplex PCR amplified TCR alpha and beta CDR3s from RNA. A single record per CDR3 protein comes from TCRdb applying MiXCR to the multiplex PCR reads. The table includes roughly 130,000 distinct CDR3 sequences, under 30% detected once. The sequencing sample was made of glioma tissue, nonneoplastic brain tissue, or PBMCs (not recorded which). These receptors all stem from a human donor with low-grade glioma or glioblastoma, undergoing nonglioma brain surgery, or in good health (not recorded which).

This chain uses TRBV24-1 with TRBJ2-3; 8 nucleotides match TRBD1. CDR1 KGHDR and CDR2 SFDVKD come from the germline V gene. With V trimmed by 5 bases and J by 4 bases, 4 bases remained unmatched. The CDR3 has 14 amino acids. The CDR3 reads CATSAGTGADTQYF. CDR3 DNA sequence: TGTGCCACCAGTGCCGGGACAGGCGCAGATACGCAGTATTTT.

This sequence joins TRBV25-1 and TRBJ1-1; no clear D. Germline values: CDR1 MGHDK, CDR2 SYGVNS. The CDR3 length is 13 residues. V was trimmed by 6 bases and J by 0 bases, leaving 8 bases between them. The CDR3 loop is CASRKGLNTEAFF. The CDR3, as DNA: TGTGCCAGCAGAAAGGGTTTGAACACTGAAGCTTTCTTT.

This clonotype was picked up a small number of times. The CDR3, as DNA: TGCGCCAGCAGCTCAGGGGAGGACATAGCTAATGAAAAACTGTTTTTT. Its protein product is CASSSGEDIANEKLFF. The rearrangement links TRBV4-1 to TRBJ1-4; maybe TRBD1 (6 bases). The V gene's germline CDR1 is MGHRA and CDR2 YSYEKL. The CDR3 sequence is 16 residues long. V shed 5 bases and J shed 3 bases, with 16 bases lying between them.

This clonotype appeared a few times. The chain links TRBV7-3 to TRBJ1-3; D unresolved. With 6 bases removed from V and 1 base from J, the gap between germline ends came to 10 bases. CDR1 SGHTA and CDR2 FQGTGA come from the germline V gene. The CDR3 runs 14 residues. The CDR3 loop reads CASRVEWSGNTIYF. In DNA form, the CDR3 reads TGTGCCAGCAGAGTTGAATGGTCTGGAAACACCATATATTTT.

V usage is TRBV3-1 and J usage is TRBJ1-1; D gene uncertain. Germline values: CDR1 LGHDT, CDR2 YNNKEL (reference sequence). The CDR3 sequence is 12 residues long. Trimming cost V 5 bases and J 3 bases, with 7 bases left between them. CDR3 nucleotide sequence: TGTGCCAGCAGCGACCCGGACACTGAAGCTTTCTTT. Protein sequence: CASSDPDTEAFF.

This clonotype has more than one count but fewer than ten. V is TRBV7-3 and J is TRBJ2-3; D is unresolved. CDR3 length equals 16 residues. Germline CDR1 and CDR2: SGHTA and FQGTGA. Between the trimmed V and J ends, which lost 1 base and 0 bases, there was a span of 11 bases. The CDR3 coding sequence is TGTGCCAGCAGCTTAATAGGTGGCCCTAGCACAGATACGCAGTATTTT. The encoded protein is CASSLIGGPSTDTQYF. The entire variable domain, with the rest obtained from reference TRBV7-3 and TRBJ2-3, is as follows: GAGVSQTPSNKVTEKGKYVELRCDPISGHTALYWYRQSLGQGPEFLIYFQGTGAADDSGLPNDRFFAVRPEGSVSTLKIQRTERGDSAVYLCASSLIGGPSTDTQYFGPGTRLTVL.

The J gene is TRBJ2-1, the V gene TRBV6-1; TRBD1 matches at 8 bases. Looked up from germline, CDR1 is MNHNS and CDR2 is SASEGT. This CDR3 has 15 residues. J lost 5 bases, V lost 6 bases, and 9 bases had no gene match. The CDR3 spells CASRSAGTGNNEQFF. CDR3 bases: TGTGCCAGCAGATCAGCCGGGACAGGTAACAATGAGCAGTTCTTC.

The chain employs TRBV2 and TRBJ1-2; D is undetermined. There are 12 residues in the CDR3. V was cut by 4 bases and J by 2 bases, with 5 bases left in between. Germline V CDR1 and CDR2: SNHLY, FYNNEI. The CDR3 is CASSARNYGYTF. The CDR3 nucleotides are TGTGCCAGCAGTGCCAGGAACTATGGCTACACCTTC.

This clonotype was recorded at least ten times. This sequence joins TRBV25-1 and TRBJ1-1; D might be TRBD1 (5 bases). Germline loops: CDR1 MGHDK, CDR2 SYGVNS. This CDR3 spans 13 amino acids. V was shortened by 7 bases and J by 0 bases, with 9 bases between the two germline ends. The CDR3 coding sequence is TGTGCCAGCAATCAGGACATGAACACTGAAGCTTTCTTT. Amino acid sequence: CASNQDMNTEAFF.

This clonotype was recorded many times. The J gene is TRBJ2-1, the V gene TRBV24-1, with D unclear. Germline CDR1 reads KGHDR; CDR2 reads SFDVKD. Trimming removed 3 bases at V and 5 bases at J, with 13 bases between. The CDR3 is 15 amino acids. The CDR3 is CATSDPGLVNNEQFF. CDR3 DNA sequence: TGTGCCACCAGTGATCCCGGGCTCGTCAACAATGAGCAGTTCTTC.

This clonotype was seen a handful of times. The final CDR3 position lacks the conserved phenylalanine or tryptophan, pointing to a likely read error. V usage is TRBV20-1 and J usage is TRBJ1-1; D gene ambiguous. The CDR3 spans 13 residues. V was trimmed by 3 bases and J by 0 bases, leaving 8 bases between them. Germline loops: CDR1 DFQATT, CDR2 SNEGSKA (reference sequence). The DNA of the CDR3 is TGCAGTGCTAGTCACGGGTTGAACACTGAAGCTTTCTCT. Amino acids: CSASHGLNTEAFS.